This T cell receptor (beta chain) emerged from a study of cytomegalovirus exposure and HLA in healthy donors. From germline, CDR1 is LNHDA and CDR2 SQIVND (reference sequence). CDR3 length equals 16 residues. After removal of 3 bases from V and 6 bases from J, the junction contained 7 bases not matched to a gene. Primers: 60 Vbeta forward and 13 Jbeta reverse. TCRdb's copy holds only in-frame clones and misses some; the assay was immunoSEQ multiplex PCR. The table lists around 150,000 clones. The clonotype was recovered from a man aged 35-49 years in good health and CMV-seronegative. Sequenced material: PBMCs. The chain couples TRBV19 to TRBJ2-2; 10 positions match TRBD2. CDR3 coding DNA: TGTGCCAGTAGTATCAGAAGCGGGGGGGCCCCCGGGGAGCTGTTTTTT. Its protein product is CASSIRSGGAPGELFF. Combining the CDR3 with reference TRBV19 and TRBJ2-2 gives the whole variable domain DGGITQSPKYLFRKEGQNVTLSCEQNLNHDAMYWYRQDPGQGLRLIYYSQIVNDFQKGDIAEGYSVSREKKESFPLTVTSAQKNPTAFYLCASSIRSGGAPGELFFGEGSRLTVL.